This T cell receptor (beta chain) was identified during a study of T-cell memory formation after mild COVID-19. Whole-study findings and limits: Confirmation was lacking for SARS-CoV-2 specificity of second-wave clones that peaked on day 37.

A note on this clonotype: Its antigen is unknown.

This CDR3 has 14 residues. Trimming left V 4 bases short and J 10 bases short, with 17 bases between. Germline-derived CDR1 and CDR2 are MRHNA and SNTAGT. A 5'RACE reaction primed in the constant segment made cDNA libraries of TCR alpha and TCR beta, and these carried sample barcodes and UMIs. TCRdb reanalysed the 5' RACE reads using MiXCR and keeps one entry per CDR3 protein. The table shows about 130,000 distinct CDR3 sequences, with about 25% occurring only once. V gene TRBV6-4 combines with J gene TRBJ2-1; tentatively, D is TRBD1 (6 bases). The sequence came from an adult woman who had mild COVID-19 (a few samples of this study predate the infection). Cell type and time point are not known. Sequences were obtained from PBMCs or a T cell subset sorted from them (not recorded which). Here the CDR3 reads CASSVFPGHGEQFF. The CDR3 bases are TGTGCCAGCAGTGTGTTTCCGGGACATGGCGAGCAGTTCTTC.